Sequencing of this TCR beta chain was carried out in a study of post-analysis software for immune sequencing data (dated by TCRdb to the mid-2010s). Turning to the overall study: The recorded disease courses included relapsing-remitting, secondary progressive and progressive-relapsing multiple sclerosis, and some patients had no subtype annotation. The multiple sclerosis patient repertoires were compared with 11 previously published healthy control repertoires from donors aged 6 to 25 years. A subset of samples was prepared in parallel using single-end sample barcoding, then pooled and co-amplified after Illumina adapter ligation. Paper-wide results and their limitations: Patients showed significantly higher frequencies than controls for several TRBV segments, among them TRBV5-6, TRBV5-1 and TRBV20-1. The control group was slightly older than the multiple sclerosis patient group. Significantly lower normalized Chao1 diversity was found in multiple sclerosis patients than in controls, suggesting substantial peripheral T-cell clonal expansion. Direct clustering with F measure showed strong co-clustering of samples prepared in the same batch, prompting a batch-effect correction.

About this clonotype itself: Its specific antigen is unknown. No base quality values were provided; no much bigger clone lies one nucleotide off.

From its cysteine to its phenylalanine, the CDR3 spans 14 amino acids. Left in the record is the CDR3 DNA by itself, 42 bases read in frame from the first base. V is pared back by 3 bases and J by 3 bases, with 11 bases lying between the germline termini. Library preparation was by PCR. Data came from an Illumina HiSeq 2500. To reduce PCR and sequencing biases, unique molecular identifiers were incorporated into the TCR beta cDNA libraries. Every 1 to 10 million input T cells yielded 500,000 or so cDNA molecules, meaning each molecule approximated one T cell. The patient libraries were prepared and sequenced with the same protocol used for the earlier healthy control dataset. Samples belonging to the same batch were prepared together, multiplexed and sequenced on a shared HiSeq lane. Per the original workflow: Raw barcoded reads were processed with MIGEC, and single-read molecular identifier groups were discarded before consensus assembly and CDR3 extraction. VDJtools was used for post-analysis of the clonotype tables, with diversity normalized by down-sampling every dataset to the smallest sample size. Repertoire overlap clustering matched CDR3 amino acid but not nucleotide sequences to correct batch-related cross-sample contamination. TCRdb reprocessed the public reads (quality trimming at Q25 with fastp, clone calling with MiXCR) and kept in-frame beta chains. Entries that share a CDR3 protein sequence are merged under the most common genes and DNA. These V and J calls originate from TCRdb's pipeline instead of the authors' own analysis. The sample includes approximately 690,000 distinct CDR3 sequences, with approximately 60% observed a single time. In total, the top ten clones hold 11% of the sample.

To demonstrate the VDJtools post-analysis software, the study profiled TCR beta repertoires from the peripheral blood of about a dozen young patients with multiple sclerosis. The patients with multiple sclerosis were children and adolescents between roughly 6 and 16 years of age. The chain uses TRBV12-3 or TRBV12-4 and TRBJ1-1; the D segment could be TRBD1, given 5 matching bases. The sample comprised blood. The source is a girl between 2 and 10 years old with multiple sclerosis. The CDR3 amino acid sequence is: CASSFSGGDTEAFF. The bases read TGTGCCAGCAGTTTTTCCGGGGGGGACACTGAAGCTTTCTTT.